The T cell receptor (beta chain) under discussion was sequenced for a study of cytomegalovirus exposure and HLA in healthy donors (dated by TCRdb to about 2017). For the study in its entirety: According to a later analysis, one platform produced both the roughly 130 validation repertoires and the 670 or so repertoires of the first cohort. The aim of the study was to test whether cataloging public T cell receptors could identify signatures of past pathogen exposure. The study combined high-throughput TCR immunosequencing, statistical association of individual TCRs with disease status, and machine learning to predict cytomegalovirus infection status. A separate validation cohort of approximately 120 different subjects was used in addition to the approximately 610-subject first cohort.

Turning to this clone: The antigen this receptor binds is unknown. No base quality information exists; no much larger clone differs at one position.

Overall study outcomes, separate from this receptor: Of the cluster scores, around 95% were above 0 in a later analysis, which found that TCRs clustered in the first cohort also tended to co-occur in the 90 to 150 validation repertoires. In vitro tests confirmed that a few of the cytomegalovirus-associated TCR beta chains recognize cytomegalovirus antigens. The authors suggested that the approach could potentially be generalized to other disease states and immunological phenotypes. The study listed approximately 160 TCR beta chains as associated with cytomegalovirus. The validation cohort had no HLA typing available for a later analysis, so co-occurrence within that cohort was assessed over all 130 or so repertoires. The classifier was reported to diagnose cytomegalovirus status with high specificity and sensitivity in both the original cohort and the validation cohort. Most TCR sequences were observed very rarely across donors, whereas some public TCRs were present in many individuals.

The library came from the immunoSEQ multiplex PCR assay. The authors' analysis ran thus. A statistical classification framework was built for diagnosing cytomegalovirus status from the catalog of TCR beta chain sequences. TCRdb retrieved this table from immuneACCESS and kept in-frame rearrangements only. Not all clones are present; in checked studies, unresolved V genes account for under half, and no reason is known for the remainder. Clonal size and the V and J genes are those of that table, whereas D and trimming came from the DNA. The sample table contains 200,000 to 250,000 clones; only one count was recorded for 75% to 90% of them. The leading ten clones occupy roughly 5.7% of the sample. Deletion took 2 bases off V and 2 bases off J, with a span of 8 bases between the germline ends. Reading from cysteine to phenylalanine, the CDR3 counts 14 amino acids. Of the read, only the CDR3 DNA is kept; its 42 bases are in frame from base 1. Per the germline V gene, MGHDK is the CDR1 and SYGVNS is the CDR2.

Donors formed part of the validation cohort, which comprised 120 subjects and was distinct from the first cohort of 690 or so subjects. The material sequenced was PBMCs. The V and J segments used are TRBV25-1 and TRBJ2-3; the D gene identity is not certain. The origin of this receptor is a woman aged 18-29 years in good health and CMV-seronegative. For the CDR3, the sequence is CASSELHITDTQYF. The nucleotide sequence reads TGTGCCAGCAGTGAACTACATATCACAGATACGCAGTATTTT.